This entry lists 5 T cell receptor beta chains sequenced from one sample in a study of T cells expressing NK-cell markers. TCRdb reanalyzed the 5' RACE reads and collapses them to one entry per CDR3 protein, without DNA. The listing records around 550,000 distinct CDR3 sequences. Sequencing input: blood T cells: a sorted CD56 or NKG2C T cell subset, CD4+ or CD8+ T cells, or bulk PBMC T cells (not recorded which). The receptors here all came from a man aged 18 to 30 in good health.

The rearrangement joins TRBV9 to TRBJ2-5; TCRdb's D call, TRBD2, is unchecked because there is no DNA. This CDR3 is built from 16 residues. Germline CDR1 is SGDLS and CDR2 is YYNGEE. CDR3 in amino acids: CASSVVAGGPMETQYF.

This chain joins TRBV5-1 and TRBJ1-2; without DNA, the TCRdb call of TRBD1 cannot be checked. CDR1 SGHRS and CDR2 YFSETQ come from the germline V gene. There are 13 residues in the CDR3. This CDR3 is CASGRDRVSGYTF.

The chain uses TRBV28 and TRBJ2-7; TCRdb picks TRBD2, but there is no DNA to check that call. Germline lookup yields CDR1 MDHEN and CDR2 SYDVKM. This CDR3 has 15 amino acids. The CDR3 loop reads CASSQGGGHLYEQYF.

This chain uses TRBV6-5 with TRBJ2-2; TCRdb calls TRBD1, which cannot be checked without DNA. Germline CDR1 MNHEY, CDR2 SVGAGI. The CDR3 totals 16 residues. CDR3 loop: CASTTVGGAAFGELFF.

This chain connects TRBV29-1 to TRBJ2-2. The length of the CDR3 is 13 residues. CDR1 is SQVTM and CDR2 is ANQGSEA in the germline V gene. CDR3 in amino acids: CSGQLADTGELFF.